This TCR beta chain was identified during a study of T cell clusters in autoimmune cytopenias. Study-level results: Primary autoimmune cytopenia patients seemingly lacked the physiological T cell clusters found in healthy donors.

TRB rearrangements were amplified by touch-down multiplex PCR with mixed TRB-A/B primers. Each CDR3 protein gets one entry in TCRdb, which reprocessed the multiplex PCR reads and gives no DNA. This sample's table reports thousands of distinct CDR3 sequences. Points on this clonotype: Antigen unknown.

Germline assignment: CDR1 KGHSH and CDR2 LQKENI. CDR3 length: 16 residues. TRB amplification used roughly 250 ng of peripheral blood genomic DNA. Another study also made use of these data, one on T cell repertoires in aging, cancer and after chemotherapy. That source reports: Age-matched healthy donors had significantly more diverse, less clonal blood TCR repertoires than untreated cancer patients.

The material sequenced was peripheral blood. This sequence was found in a human donor with an autoimmune cytopenia or autoimmune hepatitis (not recorded which). The J gene is TRBJ2-3, the V gene TRBV18; TCRdb's assignment of TRBD1 cannot be checked, as there is no DNA. CDR3 sequence: CASSPNLGTYTDTQYF.